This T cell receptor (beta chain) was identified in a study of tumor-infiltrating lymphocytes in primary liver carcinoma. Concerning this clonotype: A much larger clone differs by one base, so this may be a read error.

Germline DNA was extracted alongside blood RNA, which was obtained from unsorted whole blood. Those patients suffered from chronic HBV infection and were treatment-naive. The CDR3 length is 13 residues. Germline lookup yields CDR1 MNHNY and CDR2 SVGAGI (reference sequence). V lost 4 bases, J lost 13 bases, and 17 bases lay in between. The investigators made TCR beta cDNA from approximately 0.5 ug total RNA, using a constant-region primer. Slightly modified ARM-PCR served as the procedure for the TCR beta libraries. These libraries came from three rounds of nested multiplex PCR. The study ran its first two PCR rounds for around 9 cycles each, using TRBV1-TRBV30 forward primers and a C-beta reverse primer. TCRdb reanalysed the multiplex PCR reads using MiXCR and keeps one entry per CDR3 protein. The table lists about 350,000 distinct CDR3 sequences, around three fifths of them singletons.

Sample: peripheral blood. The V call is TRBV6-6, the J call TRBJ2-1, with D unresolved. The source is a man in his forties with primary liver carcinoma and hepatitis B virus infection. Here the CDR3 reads CASSFLESADQFF. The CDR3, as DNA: TGTGCCAGCAGTTTCCTAGAAAGTGCGGATCAGTTCTTC.